These 5 T cell receptor beta chains originate from one sample sequenced in a study of technical replicates of blood from a few donors. Assay used: immunoSEQ multiplex PCR; TCRdb lists only in-frame clones, some missing. The table lists 75,000 to 95,000 clones, 94% of them singletons, with under 0.3% in the top ten. The sequenced material came from T cells isolated from PBMCs. Source of these receptors: a human donor in good health.

The rearrangement uses TRBV28 and TRBJ1-5; D uncertain. V was clipped by 6 bases and J by 5 bases, with 14 bases between them. Germline CDR1 MDHEN, CDR2 SYDVKM. This CDR3 has 14 residues. The CDR3 DNA is TGTGCCAGCAGACTAAACGGCGGAGATCAGCCCCAGCATTTT. As protein: CASRLNGGDQPQHF.

The chain recombines TRBV5-1 with TRBJ1-2, with 9 bases fitting TRBD1. Germline trimming cut 4 bases from V and 8 bases from J; bases unmatched to any gene: 12. Germline V CDR1 and CDR2: SGHRS, YFSETQ. The CDR3 loop spans 15 amino acids. CDR3 sequence (DNA): TGCGCCAGCAGCGACCCAAGACAGGGGGTGCGGGGCTACACCTTC. Amino acids: CASSDPRQGVRGYTF.

The V call is TRBV5-1, the J call TRBJ1-2; TRBD1 agrees at 8 bases. The CDR3 sequence is 14 residues long. Germline V lookup: CDR1 SGHRS, CDR2 YFSETQ. The V gene end was trimmed by 1 base and the J gene end by 3 bases; junction bases not matched to a gene: 2. The CDR3 DNA follows: TGCGCCAGCAGCTTGCTGGGACAGGACTATGGCTACACCTTC. Translation gives CASSLLGQDYGYTF.

The CDR3 protein is CASSLLGQENEKLFF. Here the CDR3 DNA reads TGTGCCAGCAGCTTGCTGGGACAGGAGAATGAAAAACTGTTTTTT. The chain has TRBV7-2 and TRBJ1-4; 8 bases fit TRBD1. This CDR3 comprises 15 residues. Germline CDR1 reads SGHTA; CDR2 reads FQGNSA. Trimming removed 3 bases from V and 5 bases from J; junction bases left unmatched: 5.

The gene calls are TRBV5-1 and TRBJ2-5; 7 bases match TRBD1. There are 16 residues in the CDR3. Germline V gene data show CDR1 as SGHRS and CDR2 as YFSETQ. J gave up 0 bases and V 4 bases, and 9 bases lay outside the gene matches. Here the CDR3 DNA reads TGCGCCAGCAGCGACTGGCCCGGGACAGACCAAGAGACCCAGTACTTC. This gives the protein CASSDWPGTDQETQYF. The entire variable domain, with the rest obtained from reference TRBV5-1 and TRBJ2-5, is as follows: KAGVTQTPRYLIKTRGQQVTLSCSPISGHRSVSWYQQTPGQGLQFLFEYFSETQRNKGNFPGRFSGRQFSNSRSEMNVSTLELGDSALYLCASSDWPGTDQETQYFGPGTRLLVL.